This TCR beta chain emerged from a study of T-cell memory formation after mild COVID-19. Whole-study context: Each donor largely had its own TCR clusters.

The CDR3 contains 12 residues. Trimming left V 1 base short and J 12 bases short, with 11 bases between. Germline assignment: CDR1 SGHTA and CDR2 FQGNSA. Broader study findings: Confirmation was lacking for SARS-CoV-2 specificity of second-wave clones that peaked on day 37. Clones that shrank (day 15 to 85) were balanced CD4/CD8, whereas later expanders leaned CD4+.

TCRdb passed the 5' RACE reads through MiXCR, listing each CDR3 protein once. The profile covers 250,000 to 350,000 distinct CDR3 sequences, with about 15% appearing a single time and approximately 23% taken by the ten largest. This clonotype was picked up a small number of times. Its matching antigen is unknown. The receptor was derived from a man between 18 and 29 years old who had mild COVID-19 (a few samples of this study predate the infection). Cell type and time point are not known. The sample consisted of PBMCs or a T cell subset sorted from them (not recorded which). This chain connects TRBV7-2 to TRBJ2-3, with unresolved D. The DNA of the CDR3 is TGTGCCAGCAGCTTAGTCCCCGGCCCTCAGTATTTT. Translation: CASSLVPGPQYF.